One sample yielded the 3 T cell receptor beta chains listed below, sequenced in a study of blood T cell repertoires in COVID-19 (dated by TCRdb to the early 2020s). The method was the immunoSEQ multiplex PCR assay. The table was pulled from immuneACCESS by TCRdb, which kept in-frame rearrangements only. Such tables lose some clones; where checked, under half of the loss comes from unresolved V genes, and the rest has no known cause. The sample table records about 20,000 clones; under 90% of these occur just once. The leading ten clones occupy 3.8% of the sample. What was sequenced was peripheral blood. These receptors came from a man aged 50-60 years with active COVID-19.

J is TRBJ1-5 and V is TRBV5-8; D gene uncertain. The V and J ends lost 0 bases and 5 bases respectively, with 15 bases between them. The CDR3 has 16 amino acids. CDR1 is SGHTS and CDR2 is YDEGEE in the germline V gene. The CDR3 bases are TGTGCCAGCAGCTTGGCCACGGTCCCAGGTGATCAGCCCCAGCATTTT. Protein product: CASSLATVPGDQPQHF.

The V and J genes are TRBV5-5 and TRBJ1-2; tentative D call: TRBD1 (6 bases). The CDR3 has 13 residues. The germline V gene has CDR1 SGHKS and CDR2 YYEKEE (reference sequence). The V and J ends lost 5 bases and 4 bases respectively, with 12 bases between them. As DNA, the CDR3 is TGTGCCAGCAGGAAAACAGGGACCTATGGCTACACCTTC. Translating it yields CASRKTGTYGYTF.

The CDR3 spells CASGLVQGANTPDTQYF. DNA of the CDR3: TGTGCTAGTGGTTTGGTACAAGGAGCCAATACTCCAGATACGCAGTATTTT. The chain links TRBV12-5 to TRBJ2-3; D is ambiguous. V lost 0 bases and J 4 bases, leaving 17 bases between the germline ends. Germline V gene data show CDR1 as LGHNT and CDR2 as FRNRAP. The CDR3 loop spans 17 amino acids.